This T cell receptor beta chain was sequenced in a study of metastatic and nonmetastatic thyroid tumors. Using MiXCR, TCRdb re-called clones from the PCR reads. The sample carries about 32,000 clones, 30% to 40% recorded once. No patient had received any treatment before thyroid surgery. On this clone: What it recognizes is unknown.

Per germline, CDR1 MNHEY and CDR2 SVGEGT. This CDR3 contains 15 residues. Deletions cut 6 bases from V and 6 bases from J, with 19 bases between. General study results and limits: Benign nodules were reported to have significantly lower TCR beta diversity than malignant thyroid tumors, in blood and tumor.

The receptor's source is a female donor with papillary thyroid cancer or a benign thyroid nodule (not recorded which). Some clones in this sample may be carry-over from other donors' samples. Sequencing input: tumor tissue. V gene TRBV6-2 or TRBV6-3 combines with J gene TRBJ2-3; TRBD2 might be the D (6 bases). The chain's CDR3 is CASSDGGLRTDTQYF. The CDR3 DNA is TGTGCCAGCAGCGACGGGGGTTTACGGACGGATACGCAGTATTTT.